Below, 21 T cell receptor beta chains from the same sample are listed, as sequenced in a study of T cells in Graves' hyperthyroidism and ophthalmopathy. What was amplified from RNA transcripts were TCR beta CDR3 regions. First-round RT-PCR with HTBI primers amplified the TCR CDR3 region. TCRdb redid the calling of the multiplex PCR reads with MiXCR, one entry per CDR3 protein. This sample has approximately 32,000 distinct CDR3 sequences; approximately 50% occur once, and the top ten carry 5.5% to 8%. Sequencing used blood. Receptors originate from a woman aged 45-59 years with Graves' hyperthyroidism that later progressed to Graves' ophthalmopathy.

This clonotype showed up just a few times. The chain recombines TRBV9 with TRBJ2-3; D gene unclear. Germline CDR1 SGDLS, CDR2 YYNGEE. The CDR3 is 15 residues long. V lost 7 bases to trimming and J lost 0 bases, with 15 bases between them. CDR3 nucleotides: TGTGCCAGCTCACCAGTCGAGACTAGCACAGATACGCAGTATTTT. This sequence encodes CASSPVETSTDTQYF. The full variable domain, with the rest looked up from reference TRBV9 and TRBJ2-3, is DSGVTQTPKHLITATGQRVTLRCSPRSGDLSVYWYQQSLDQGLQFLIQYYNGEERAKGNILERFSAQQFPDLHSELNLSSLELGDSALYFCASSPVETSTDTQYFGPGTRLTVL.

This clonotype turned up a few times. The CDR3 sequence: CASSIKGLTPTNEKLFF. The CDR3 nucleotides read TGTGCCAGTAGTATTAAAGGCCTCACTCCAACTAATGAAAAACTGTTTTTT. The chain links TRBV19 to TRBJ1-4; D ambiguous. Germline-derived CDR1 and CDR2 are LNHDA and SQIVND (reference sequence). CDR3 size: 17 residues. V was clipped by 3 bases and J by 0 bases, with 14 bases between them. The whole variable domain, filled in from reference TRBV19 and TRBJ1-4, reads DGGITQSPKYLFRKEGQNVTLSCEQNLNHDAMYWYRQDPGQGLRLIYYSQIVNDFQKGDIAEGYSVSREKKESFPLTVTSAQKNPTAFYLCASSIKGLTPTNEKLFFGSGTQLSVL.

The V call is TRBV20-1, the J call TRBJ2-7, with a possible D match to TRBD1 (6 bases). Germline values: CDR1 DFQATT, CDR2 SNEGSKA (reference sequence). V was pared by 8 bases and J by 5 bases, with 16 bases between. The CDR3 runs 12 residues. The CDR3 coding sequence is TGCAGTTCCGGGACAACCACCGACGAGCAGTACTTC. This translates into CSSGTTTDEQYF.

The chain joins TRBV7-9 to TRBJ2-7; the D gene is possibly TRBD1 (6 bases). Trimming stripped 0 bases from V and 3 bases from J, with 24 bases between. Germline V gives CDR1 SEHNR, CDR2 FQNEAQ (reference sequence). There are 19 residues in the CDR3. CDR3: CASSLAGDPGPRGRYEQYF. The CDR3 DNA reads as TGTGCCAGCAGCTTAGCGGGGGACCCCGGGCCCAGGGGCCGCTACGAGCAGTACTTC.

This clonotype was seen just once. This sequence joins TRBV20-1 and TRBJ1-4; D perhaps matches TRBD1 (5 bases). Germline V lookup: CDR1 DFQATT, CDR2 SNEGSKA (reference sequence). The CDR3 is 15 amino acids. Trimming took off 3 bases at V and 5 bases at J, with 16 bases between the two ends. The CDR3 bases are TGCAGTGCTAGGACCGGGCTGGGGGGGAATGAAAAACTGTTTTTT. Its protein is CSARTGLGGNEKLFF.

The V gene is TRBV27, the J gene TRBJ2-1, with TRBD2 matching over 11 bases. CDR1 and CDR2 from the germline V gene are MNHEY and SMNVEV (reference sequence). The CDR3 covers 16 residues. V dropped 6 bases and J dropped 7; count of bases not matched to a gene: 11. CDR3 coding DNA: TGTGCCAGCAGAGGACCCACTAGCGGGAGTAAGAATGAGCAGTTCTTC. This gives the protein CASRGPTSGSKNEQFF.

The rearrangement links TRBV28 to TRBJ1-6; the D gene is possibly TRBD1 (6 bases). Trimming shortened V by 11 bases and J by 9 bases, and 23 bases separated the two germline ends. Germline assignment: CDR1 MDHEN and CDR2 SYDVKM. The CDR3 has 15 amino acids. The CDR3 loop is CACGGRGMSSSPLHF. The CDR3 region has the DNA TGTGCCTGCGGGGGAAGGGGGATGAGCAGTTCACCCCTCCACTTT. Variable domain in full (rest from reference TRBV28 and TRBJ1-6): DVKVTQSSRYLVKRTGEKVFLECVQDMDHENMFWYRQDPGLGLRLIYFSYDVKMKEKGDIPEGYSVSREKKERFSLILESASTNQTSMYLCACGGRGMSSSPLHFGNGTRLTVT.

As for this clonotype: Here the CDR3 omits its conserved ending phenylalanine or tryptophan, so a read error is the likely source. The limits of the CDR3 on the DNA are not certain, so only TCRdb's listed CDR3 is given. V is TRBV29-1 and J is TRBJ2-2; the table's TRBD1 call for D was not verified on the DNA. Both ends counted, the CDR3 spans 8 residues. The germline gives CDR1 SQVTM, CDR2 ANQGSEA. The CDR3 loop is CSVVQLGV.

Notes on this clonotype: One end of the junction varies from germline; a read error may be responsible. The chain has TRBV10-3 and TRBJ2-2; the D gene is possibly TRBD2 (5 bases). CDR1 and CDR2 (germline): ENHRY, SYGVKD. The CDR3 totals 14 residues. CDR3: CAIAESGKTGELVF. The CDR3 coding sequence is TGTGCCATCGCGGAGTCGGGAAAAACCGGGGAGCTGGTTTTT.

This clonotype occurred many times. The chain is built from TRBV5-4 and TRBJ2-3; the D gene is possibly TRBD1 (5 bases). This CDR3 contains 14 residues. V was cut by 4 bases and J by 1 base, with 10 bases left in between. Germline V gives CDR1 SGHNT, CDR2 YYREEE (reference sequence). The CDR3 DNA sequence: TGTGCCAGCAGCCCTGACAGAGGCACAGATACGCAGTATTTT. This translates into CASSPDRGTDTQYF.

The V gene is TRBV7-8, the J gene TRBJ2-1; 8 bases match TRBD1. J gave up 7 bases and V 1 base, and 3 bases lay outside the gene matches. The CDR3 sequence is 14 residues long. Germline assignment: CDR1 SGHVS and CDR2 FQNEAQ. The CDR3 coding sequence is TGTGCCAGCAGCTTAGGACAGGGGATAAATGAGCAGTTCTTC. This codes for CASSLGQGINEQFF.

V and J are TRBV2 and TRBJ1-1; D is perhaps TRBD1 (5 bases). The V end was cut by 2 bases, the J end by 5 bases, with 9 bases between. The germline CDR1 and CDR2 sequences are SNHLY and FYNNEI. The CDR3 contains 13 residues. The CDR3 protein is CASSERGNTEAFF. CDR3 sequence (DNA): TGTGCCAGCAGTGAACGGGGGAATACTGAAGCTTTCTTT.

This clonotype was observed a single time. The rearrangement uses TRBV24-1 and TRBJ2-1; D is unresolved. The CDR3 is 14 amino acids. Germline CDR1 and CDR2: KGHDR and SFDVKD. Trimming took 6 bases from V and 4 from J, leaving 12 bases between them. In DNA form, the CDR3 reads TGTGCCACCAGTTCACCTCCCCTATACAATGAGCAGTTCTTC. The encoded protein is CATSSPPLYNEQFF.

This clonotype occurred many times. CDR3 DNA sequence: TGTGCCAGCAGCTCTACTTCAGGGGTGGACACTGAAGCTTTCTTT. Its protein product is CASSSTSGVDTEAFF. The gene calls are TRBV11-2 and TRBJ1-1; D is possibly TRBD1 (6 bases). Trimming cost V 4 bases and J 3 bases, with 15 bases left between them. Germline assignment: CDR1 SGHAT and CDR2 FQNNGV. The CDR3 is made up of 15 amino acids. The full variable domain, completed using reference TRBV11-2 and TRBJ1-1, is EAGVAQSPRYKIIEKRQSVAFWCNPISGHATLYWYQQILGQGPKLLIQFQNNGVVDDSQLPKDRFSAERLKGVDSTLKIQPAKLEDSAVYLCASSSTSGVDTEAFFGQGTRLTVV.

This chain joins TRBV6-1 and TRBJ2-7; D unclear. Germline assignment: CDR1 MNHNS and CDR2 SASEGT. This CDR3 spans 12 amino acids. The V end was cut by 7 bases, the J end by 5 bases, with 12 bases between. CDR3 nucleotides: TGTGCCAGCAACTACTTGGACCACGAGCAGTACTTC. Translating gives CASNYLDHEQYF.

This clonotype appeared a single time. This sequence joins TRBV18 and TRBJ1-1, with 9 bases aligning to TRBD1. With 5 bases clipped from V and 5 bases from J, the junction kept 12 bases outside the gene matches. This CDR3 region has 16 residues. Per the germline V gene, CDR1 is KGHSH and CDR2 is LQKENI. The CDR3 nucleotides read TGTGCCAGCTCATCAACCACAGGGGGCGTGAGGACTGAAGCTTTCTTT. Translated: CASSSTTGGVRTEAFF. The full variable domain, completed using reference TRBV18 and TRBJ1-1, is NAGVMQNPRHLVRRRGQEARLRCSPMKGHSHVYWYRQLPEEGLKFMVYLQKENIIDESGMPKERFSAEFPKEGPSILRIQQVVRGDSAAYFCASSSTTGGVRTEAFFGQGTRLTVV.

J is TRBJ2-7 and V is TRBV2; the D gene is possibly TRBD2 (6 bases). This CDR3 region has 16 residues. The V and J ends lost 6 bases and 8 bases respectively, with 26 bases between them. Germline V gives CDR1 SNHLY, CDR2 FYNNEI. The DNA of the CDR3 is TGTGCCAGCAGGGTGTCGGGGGTAAGCAATCAGCCCCAGCAGTACTTC. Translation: CASRVSGVSNQPQQYF.

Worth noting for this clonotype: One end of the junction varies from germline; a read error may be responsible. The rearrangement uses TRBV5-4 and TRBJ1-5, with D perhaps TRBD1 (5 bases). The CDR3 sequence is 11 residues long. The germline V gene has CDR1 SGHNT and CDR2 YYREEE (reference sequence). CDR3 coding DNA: TGTGCCAGCAGGCTGGGGCAGCCGCAGCATTTT. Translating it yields CASRLGQPQHF.

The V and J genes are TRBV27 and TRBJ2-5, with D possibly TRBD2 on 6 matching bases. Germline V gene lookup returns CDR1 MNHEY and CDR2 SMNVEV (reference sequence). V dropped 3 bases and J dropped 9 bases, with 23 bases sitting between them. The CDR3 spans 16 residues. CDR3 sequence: CASSFGGTNQGQPQYF. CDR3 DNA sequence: TGTGCCAGCAGTTTCGGGGGTACAAACCAAGGTCAGCCCCAGTACTTC.

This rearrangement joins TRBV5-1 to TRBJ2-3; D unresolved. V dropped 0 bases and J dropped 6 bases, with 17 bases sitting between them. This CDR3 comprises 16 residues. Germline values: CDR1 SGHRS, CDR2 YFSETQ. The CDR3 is CASSLAGQPGDDTQYF. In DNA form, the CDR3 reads TGCGCCAGCAGCTTGGCCGGGCAGCCTGGGGATGATACGCAGTATTTT.

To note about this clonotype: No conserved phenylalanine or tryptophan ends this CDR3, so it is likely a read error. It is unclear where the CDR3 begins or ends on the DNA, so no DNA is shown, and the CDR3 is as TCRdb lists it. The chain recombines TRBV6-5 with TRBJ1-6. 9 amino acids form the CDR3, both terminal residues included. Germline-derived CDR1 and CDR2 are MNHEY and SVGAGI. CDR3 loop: CASSYSGNS.